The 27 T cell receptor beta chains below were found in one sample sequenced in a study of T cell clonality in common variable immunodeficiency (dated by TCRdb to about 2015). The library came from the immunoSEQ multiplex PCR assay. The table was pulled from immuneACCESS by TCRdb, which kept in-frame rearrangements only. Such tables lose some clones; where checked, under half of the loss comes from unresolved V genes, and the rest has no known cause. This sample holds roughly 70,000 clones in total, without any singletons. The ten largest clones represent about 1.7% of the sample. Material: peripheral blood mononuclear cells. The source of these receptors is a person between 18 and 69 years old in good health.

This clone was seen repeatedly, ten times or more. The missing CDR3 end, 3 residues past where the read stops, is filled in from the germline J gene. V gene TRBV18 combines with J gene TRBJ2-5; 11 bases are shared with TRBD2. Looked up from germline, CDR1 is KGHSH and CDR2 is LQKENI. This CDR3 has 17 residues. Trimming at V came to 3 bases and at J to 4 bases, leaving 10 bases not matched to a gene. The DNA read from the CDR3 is TGTGCCAGCTCACCGTTAACTAGCGGGAGATGGGCAGAGACC. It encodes CASSPLTSGRWAET. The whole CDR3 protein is CASSPLTSGRWAETQYF.

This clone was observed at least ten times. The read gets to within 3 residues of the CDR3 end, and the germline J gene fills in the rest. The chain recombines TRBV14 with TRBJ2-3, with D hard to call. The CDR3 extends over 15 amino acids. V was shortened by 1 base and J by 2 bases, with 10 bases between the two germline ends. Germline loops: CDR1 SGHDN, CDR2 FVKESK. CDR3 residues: CASSQGIVATDTQYF. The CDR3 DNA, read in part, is TGTGCCAGCAGCCAAGGAATAGTTGCCACAGATACG.

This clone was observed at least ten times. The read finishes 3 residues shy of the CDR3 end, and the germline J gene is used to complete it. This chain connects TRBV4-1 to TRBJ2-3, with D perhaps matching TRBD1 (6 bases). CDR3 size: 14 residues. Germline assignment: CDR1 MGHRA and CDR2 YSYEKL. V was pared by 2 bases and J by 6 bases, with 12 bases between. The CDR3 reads CASSQQGIDDTQYF. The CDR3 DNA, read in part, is TGCGCCAGCAGCCAACAGGGGATCGATGATACG.

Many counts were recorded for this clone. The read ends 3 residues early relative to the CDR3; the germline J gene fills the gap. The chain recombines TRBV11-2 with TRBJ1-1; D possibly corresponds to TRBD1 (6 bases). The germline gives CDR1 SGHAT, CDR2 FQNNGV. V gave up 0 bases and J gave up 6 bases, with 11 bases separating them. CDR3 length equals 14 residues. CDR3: CASSLDTGRAEAFF. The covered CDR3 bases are TGTGCCAGCAGCTTAGATACAGGGCGGGCTGAA.

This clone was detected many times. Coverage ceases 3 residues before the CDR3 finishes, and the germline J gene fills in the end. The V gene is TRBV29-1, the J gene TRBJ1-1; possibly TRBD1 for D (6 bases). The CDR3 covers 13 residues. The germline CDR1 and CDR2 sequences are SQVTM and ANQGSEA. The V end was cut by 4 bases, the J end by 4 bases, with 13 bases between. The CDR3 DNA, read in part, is TGCAGCGTTGGGGGGGGCGGGCCCACTGAA. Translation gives CSVGGGGPTE. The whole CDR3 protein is CSVGGGGPTEAFF.

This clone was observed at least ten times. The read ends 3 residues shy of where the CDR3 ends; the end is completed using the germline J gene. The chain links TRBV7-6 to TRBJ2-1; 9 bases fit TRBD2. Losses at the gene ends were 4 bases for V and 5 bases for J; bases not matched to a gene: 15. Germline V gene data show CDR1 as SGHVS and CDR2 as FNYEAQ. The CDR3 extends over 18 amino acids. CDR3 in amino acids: CASSSLGLAGSKDNEQFF. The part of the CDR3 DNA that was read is TGTGCCAGCAGCTCCTTAGGGCTAGCGGGATCCAAAGACAATGAG.

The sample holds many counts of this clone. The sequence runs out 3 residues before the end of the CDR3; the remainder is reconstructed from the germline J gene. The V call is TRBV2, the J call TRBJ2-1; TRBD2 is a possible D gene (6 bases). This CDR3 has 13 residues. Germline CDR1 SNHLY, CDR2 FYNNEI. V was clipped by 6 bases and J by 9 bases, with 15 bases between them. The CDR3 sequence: CASRGDLWSEQFF. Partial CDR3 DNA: TGTGCCAGCAGGGGGGACTTGTGGAGTGAG. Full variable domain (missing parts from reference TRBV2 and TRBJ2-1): EPEVTQTPSHQVTQMGQEVILRCVPISNHLYFYWYRQILGQKVEFLVSFYNNEISEKSEIFDDQFSVERPDGSNFTLKIRSTKLEDSAMYFCASRGDLWSEQFFGPGTRLTVL.

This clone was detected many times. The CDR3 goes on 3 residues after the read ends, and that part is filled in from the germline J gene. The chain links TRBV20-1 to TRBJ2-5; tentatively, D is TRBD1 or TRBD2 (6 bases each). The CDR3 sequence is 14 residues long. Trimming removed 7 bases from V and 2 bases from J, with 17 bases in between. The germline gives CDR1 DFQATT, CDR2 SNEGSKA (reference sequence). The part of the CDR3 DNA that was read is TGCAGTGTTCCGGACAGTGGAGGGCAAGAGACC. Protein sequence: CSVPDSGGQET. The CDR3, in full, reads CSVPDSGGQETQYF.

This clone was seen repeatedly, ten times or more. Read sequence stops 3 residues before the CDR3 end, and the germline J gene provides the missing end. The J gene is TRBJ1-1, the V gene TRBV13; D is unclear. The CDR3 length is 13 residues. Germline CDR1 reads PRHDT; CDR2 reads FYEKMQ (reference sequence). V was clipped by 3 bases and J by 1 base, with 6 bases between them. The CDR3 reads CASSFGSNTEAFF. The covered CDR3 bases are TGTGCCAGCAGCTTCGGGTCGAACACTGAA.

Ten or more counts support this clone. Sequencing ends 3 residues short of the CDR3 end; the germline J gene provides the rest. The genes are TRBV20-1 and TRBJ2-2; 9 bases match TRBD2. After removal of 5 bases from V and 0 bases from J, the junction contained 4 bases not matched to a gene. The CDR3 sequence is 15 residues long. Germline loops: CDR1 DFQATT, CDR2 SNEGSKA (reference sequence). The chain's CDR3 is CSADLAGPNTGELFF. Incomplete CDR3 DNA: TGCAGTGCTGACCTAGCGGGACCGAACACCGGGGAG.

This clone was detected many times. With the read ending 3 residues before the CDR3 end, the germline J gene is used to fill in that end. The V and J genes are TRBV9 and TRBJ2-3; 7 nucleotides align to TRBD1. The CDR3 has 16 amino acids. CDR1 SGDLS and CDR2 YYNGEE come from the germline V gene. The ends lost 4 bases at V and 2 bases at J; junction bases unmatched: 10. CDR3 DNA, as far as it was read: TGTGCCAGCAGCTCCGTTGGACAGGTCCTCACAGATACG. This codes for CASSSVGQVLTDT. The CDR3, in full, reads CASSSVGQVLTDTQYF.

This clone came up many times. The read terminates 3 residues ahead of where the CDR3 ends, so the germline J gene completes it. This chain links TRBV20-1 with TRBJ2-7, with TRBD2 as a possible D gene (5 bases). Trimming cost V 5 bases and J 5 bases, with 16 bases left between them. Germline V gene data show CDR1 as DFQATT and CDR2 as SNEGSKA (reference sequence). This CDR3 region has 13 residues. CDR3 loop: CSADDGYGDEQYF. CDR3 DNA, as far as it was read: TGCAGTGCTGATGACGGCTACGGGGACGAG.

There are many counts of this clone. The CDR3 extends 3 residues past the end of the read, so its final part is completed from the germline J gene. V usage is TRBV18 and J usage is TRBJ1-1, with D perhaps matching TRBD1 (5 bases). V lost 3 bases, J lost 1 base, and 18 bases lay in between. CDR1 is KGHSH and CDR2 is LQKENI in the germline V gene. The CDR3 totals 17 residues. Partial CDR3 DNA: TGTGCCAGCTCACCGGAATCCAGACAGTTTGGGAACACTGAA. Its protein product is CASSPESRQFGNTE. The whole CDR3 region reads CASSPESRQFGNTEAFF.

Incomplete CDR3 DNA: TGTGCCAGCAGCCCTGGGACAGTGGATACG. The encoded protein is CASSPGTVDT. The whole CDR3 sequence reads CASSPGTVDTQYF. The chain is built from TRBV7-9 and TRBJ2-3; 7 nucleotides align to TRBD1. The sequenced fragment ends 3 residues before the CDR3 boundary, so the rest is inferred from the germline J gene. The CDR3 contains 13 residues. The V gene's germline CDR1 is SEHNR and CDR2 FQNEAQ (reference sequence). Trimming removed 5 bases from V and 6 bases from J; junction bases left unmatched: 5.

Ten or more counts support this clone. The CDR3 bases that were read are TGTGCCAGTAGGCGTCCGGCTGGAAACACC. Translating it yields CASRRPAGNT. The entire CDR3 reads CASRRPAGNTIYF. The chain has TRBV19 and TRBJ1-3, with unresolved D. The sequenced fragment ends 3 residues before the CDR3 boundary, so the rest is inferred from the germline J gene. The CDR3 contains 13 residues. V was pared by 6 bases and J by 2 bases, with 8 bases between. Germline V CDR1 and CDR2: LNHDA, SQIVND (reference sequence).

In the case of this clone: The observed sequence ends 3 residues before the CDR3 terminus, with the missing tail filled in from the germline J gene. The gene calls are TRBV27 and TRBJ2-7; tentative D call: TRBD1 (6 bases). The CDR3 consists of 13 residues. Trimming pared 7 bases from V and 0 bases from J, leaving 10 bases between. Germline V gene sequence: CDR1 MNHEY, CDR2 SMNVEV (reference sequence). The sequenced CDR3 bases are TGTGCCAGCATGGGGGCGGGCTCCTACGAG. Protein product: CASMGAGSYE. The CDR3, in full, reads CASMGAGSYEQYF.

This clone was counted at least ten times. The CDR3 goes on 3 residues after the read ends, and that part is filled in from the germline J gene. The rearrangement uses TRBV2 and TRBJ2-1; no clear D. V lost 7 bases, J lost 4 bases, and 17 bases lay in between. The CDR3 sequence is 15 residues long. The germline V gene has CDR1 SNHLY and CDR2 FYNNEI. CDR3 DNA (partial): TGTGCCAGCAACCCTGACTCGCGCCCTTACAATGAG. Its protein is CASNPDSRPYNE. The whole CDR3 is CASNPDSRPYNEQFF.

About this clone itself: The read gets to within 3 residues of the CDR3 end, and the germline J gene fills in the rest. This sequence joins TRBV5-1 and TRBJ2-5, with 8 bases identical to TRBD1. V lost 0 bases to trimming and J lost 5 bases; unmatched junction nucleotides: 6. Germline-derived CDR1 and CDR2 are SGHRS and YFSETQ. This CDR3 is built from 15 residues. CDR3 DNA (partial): TGCGCCAGCAGCTTGGGGGCAGGGGGCTGGGAGACC. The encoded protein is CASSLGAGGWET. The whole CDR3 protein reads CASSLGAGGWETQYF.

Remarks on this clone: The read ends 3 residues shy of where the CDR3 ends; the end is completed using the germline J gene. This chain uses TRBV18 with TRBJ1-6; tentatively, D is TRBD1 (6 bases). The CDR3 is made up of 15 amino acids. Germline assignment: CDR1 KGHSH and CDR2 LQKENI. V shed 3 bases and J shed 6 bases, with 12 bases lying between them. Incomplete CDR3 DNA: TGTGCCAGCTCACCGCCACAGGGTTCTAATTCACCC. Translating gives CASSPPQGSNSP. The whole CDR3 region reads CASSPPQGSNSPLHF.

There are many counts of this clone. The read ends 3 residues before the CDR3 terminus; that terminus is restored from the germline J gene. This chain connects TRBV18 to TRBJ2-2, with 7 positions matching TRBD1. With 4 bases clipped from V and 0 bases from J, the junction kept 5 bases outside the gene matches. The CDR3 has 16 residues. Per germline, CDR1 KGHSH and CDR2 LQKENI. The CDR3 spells CASSLFDRANTGELFF. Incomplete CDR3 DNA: TGTGCCAGCTCACTCTTCGACAGGGCGAACACCGGGGAG.

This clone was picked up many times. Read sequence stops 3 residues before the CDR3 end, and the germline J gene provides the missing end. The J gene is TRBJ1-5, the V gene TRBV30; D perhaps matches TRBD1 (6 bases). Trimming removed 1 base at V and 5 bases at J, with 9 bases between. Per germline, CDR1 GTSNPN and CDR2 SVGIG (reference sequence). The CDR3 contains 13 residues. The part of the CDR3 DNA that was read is TGTGCCTGGAGTGGGGGGCTTGATCAGCCC. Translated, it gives CAWSGGLDQP. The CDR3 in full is CAWSGGLDQPQHF.

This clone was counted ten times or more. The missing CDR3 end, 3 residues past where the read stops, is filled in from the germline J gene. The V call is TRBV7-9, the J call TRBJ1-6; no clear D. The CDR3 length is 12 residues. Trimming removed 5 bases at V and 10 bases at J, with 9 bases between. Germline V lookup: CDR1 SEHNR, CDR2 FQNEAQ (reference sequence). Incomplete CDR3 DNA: TGTGCCAGCAGCATCCCCTTGTCACCC. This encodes CASSIPLSP. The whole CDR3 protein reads CASSIPLSPLHF.

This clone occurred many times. CDR3 bases read: TGCAGTGCTAGAGGGACAGACTACAATGAG. Encoded protein: CSARGTDYNE. The CDR3, in full, reads CSARGTDYNEQFF. V usage is TRBV20-1 and J usage is TRBJ2-1, with D perhaps TRBD1 (6 bases). The CDR3 end falls 3 residues outside the read, so it is completed with the germline J gene. The CDR3 is 13 amino acids. V lost 1 base and J 3 bases, leaving 7 bases between the germline ends. Germline-derived CDR1 and CDR2 are DFQATT and SNEGSKA (reference sequence).

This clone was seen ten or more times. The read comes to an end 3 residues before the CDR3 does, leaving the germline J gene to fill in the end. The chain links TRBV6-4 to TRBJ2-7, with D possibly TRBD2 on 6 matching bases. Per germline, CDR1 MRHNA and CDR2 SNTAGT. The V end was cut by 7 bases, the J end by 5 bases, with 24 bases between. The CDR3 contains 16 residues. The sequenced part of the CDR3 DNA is TGTGCCAGCATCCCGACAAGGAGGCGGGATTATGACGAG. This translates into CASIPTRRRDYDE. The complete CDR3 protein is CASIPTRRRDYDEQYF.

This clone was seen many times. The sequenced CDR3 bases are TGTGCCAGTACCCCGGGACTAGTTATCAATGAG. Residues: CASTPGLVINE. The whole CDR3 reads CASTPGLVINEQFF. The chain is built from TRBV19 and TRBJ2-1; 8 nucleotides align to TRBD2. The read ends 3 residues shy of where the CDR3 ends; the end is completed using the germline J gene. The CDR3 has 14 residues. Germline V gene lookup returns CDR1 LNHDA and CDR2 SQIVND (reference sequence). V was pared by 7 bases and J by 6 bases, with 8 bases of the junction left unmatched.

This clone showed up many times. The CDR3 bases that were read are TGTGCCAGCAGTGAAGGGGCCCAGGCCGCCTATGGC. Amino acid sequence: CASSEGAQAAYG. The complete CDR3 reads CASSEGAQAAYGYTF. V usage is TRBV6-1 and J usage is TRBJ1-2; D unresolved. The read ends 3 residues early relative to the CDR3; the germline J gene fills the gap. V was cut by 1 base and J by 4 bases, with 13 bases left in between. Germline CDR1 MNHNS, CDR2 SASEGT. CDR3 length equals 15 residues.

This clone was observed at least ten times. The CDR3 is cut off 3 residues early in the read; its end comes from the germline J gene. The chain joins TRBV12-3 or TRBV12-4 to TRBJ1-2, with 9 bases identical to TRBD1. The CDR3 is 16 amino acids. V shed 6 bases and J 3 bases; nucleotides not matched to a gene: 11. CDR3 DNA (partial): TGTGCCAGCAGCGACGGGACAGGGACCCTATACTATGGC. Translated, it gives CASSDGTGTLYYG. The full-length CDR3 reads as CASSDGTGTLYYGYTF.